This T cell receptor beta chain emerged from a study of blood T cell repertoires in COVID-19 (dated by TCRdb to 2018 to 2020). Background for the entire study: Collaborator samples came from the United States, Italy and Spain and covered acute and convalescent phases of COVID-19. The material from the prospective study consisted of cDNA or gDNA derived from T cells, B-cell-depleted T cells, or PBMCs. The dataset comprised deeply sampled blood TCRbeta repertoires from subjects exposed to, actively infected with, or recovered from COVID-19. The repertoires were released in a freely available public database meant as a resource for research on the immune response to SARS-CoV-2. The samples were drawn from the first 160 participants of the ongoing ImmuneRACE study and from 950 to 1,500 subjects provided by 6 global collaborators. The sample metadata nearly always contained a de-identified subject ID, COVID-19 status, age in years and sex. Where available, HLA class I and class II types were taken from metadata supplied by the sample provider and were not determined by assay-based typing. The investigation overall reported the following: The amount of clinical and demographic metadata varied by source and participant and was provided uncurated.

The sample holds one count of this clone. Its antigen target is currently unknown. No clone much larger than this one lies a single base away; base qualities are absent. The immunoSEQ Assay, a bias-controlled multiplex PCR, was used to amplify TCRbeta CDR3 regions from genomic DNA. Concerning the study's data processing: The number of nucleated cells in each sample was estimated by amplification of reference gene primers within the assay. To quantify the absolute abundance of each unique TCRbeta CDR3 rearrangement, sequence reads were collapsed and filtered. Productive Simpson clonality was computed per sample as the square root of Simpson's diversity index over productive rearrangements. This is the immuneACCESS table as TCRdb keeps it, with only in-frame sequences that have V and J called. A part of the clones is gone; compared with another copy, unresolved V genes explain less than half, and the rest is unexplained. V, J and clone size are taken as reported in that table, and D and trimming were inferred from the DNA itself. The sample table records over 200,000 clones; roughly 87% of these occur just once. Of the sample, under 2.5% falls within the top ten clones.

Each collaborating institution followed its own protocols to collect whole blood in K2EDTA tubes. For TCRbeta analysis, collaborator samples were shipped as frozen whole blood, as isolated PBMCs, or as DNA extracted from either sample type. Sample: peripheral blood. This clonotype originated in a man in his forties with active or convalescent COVID-19.

The CDR3 loop reads CASSLQGPSNQPQHF. The base sequence is TGTGCCAGCAGTTTGCAGGGCCCTAGCAATCAGCCCCAGCATTTT. The chain is made from TRBV28 and TRBJ1-5; tentative D gene TRBD1, with 5 bases matching. Reading the germline V gene gives CDR1 MDHEN and CDR2 SYDVKM. From the cysteine up to the phenylalanine, the CDR3 has a length of 15 residues. Only the CDR3 region is kept as DNA, spanning 45 bases read in frame from base 1. V was cut back by 3 bases and J by 0 bases, leaving a gap of 9 bases between them.